This T cell receptor beta chain is from a study of breast tumors, draining lymph nodes, adjacent tissues. The CDR3 length is 17 residues. The germline V gene encodes CDR1 SGHRS and CDR2 YFSETQ. V dropped 0 bases and J dropped 3; count of bases not matched to a gene: 6. Breast cancer patients provided tissue from their axillary draining lymph nodes. TCRdb re-derived calls from the multiplex PCR reads in MiXCR, one entry per CDR3 protein. The sample lists some 100,000 distinct CDR3 sequences, approximately 21% occurring once. This clonotype has ten or more counts. This TCR derives from a female donor with breast cancer. Some clones in this sample may be carry-over from other donors' samples. The rearrangement uses TRBV5-1 and TRBJ2-1, with 10 bases aligning to TRBD2. Sequenced sample: axillary lymph node tissue. CDR3: CASSLAPQREGYNEQFF. In DNA, the CDR3 is TGCGCCAGCAGCTTGGCCCCCCAGCGGGAGGGCTACAATGAGCAGTTCTTC.